The 19 T cell receptor beta chains below come from one sample, sequenced in a study of cytomegalovirus exposure and HLA in healthy donors. Amplification used 60 Vbeta primers and 13 Jbeta primers. TCRdb keeps only in-frame clones here, not all; method: immunoSEQ multiplex PCR. The sample gives about 41,000 clones, roughly 80% of which show up once; around 2.5% is in the top ten. The sequencing sample was made of PBMCs. The receptors come from a man in his fifties or sixties in good health and CMV-seronegative.

This clone came up once. The chain uses TRBV28 and TRBJ1-1, with TRBD1 identical over 8 bases. The CDR3 consists of 15 residues. Unmatched junction bases numbered 10, after V lost 5 bases and J lost 5 bases. Germline-derived CDR1 and CDR2 are MDHEN and SYDVKM. CDR3 region: CASSPSGGARTEAFF. CDR3 coding DNA: TGTGCCAGCAGTCCTTCAGGGGGCGCGAGAACTGAAGCTTTCTTT.

The chain combines TRBV19 with TRBJ1-5, with no clear D. This CDR3 contains 15 residues. Trimming removed 10 bases at V and 1 base at J, with 17 bases between. Germline CDR1 reads LNHDA; CDR2 reads SQIVND (reference sequence). This CDR3 is CATHLRGESNQPQHF. The CDR3 DNA reads TGTGCCACCCATTTACGGGGTGAAAGCAATCAGCCCCAGCATTTT.

Remarks on this clone: Compared with germline, one end of the junction differs, possibly owing to a read error. Other DNA sequences within the sample encode an identical CDR3. The CDR3 DNA reads TGCAGCGTTGGGGGTAGAGACAGGGGGCTCCACACCGGCGAGCTGTTCTTT. Protein: CSVGGRDRGLHTGELFF. The rearrangement links TRBV29-1 to TRBJ2-2, with TRBD1 identical over 10 bases. CDR1 SQVTM and CDR2 ANQGSEA come from the germline V gene. The CDR3 runs 17 residues.

This sequence joins TRBV4-3 and TRBJ1-2; 10 bases agree with TRBD1. CDR3 length equals 17 residues. Looked up from germline, CDR1 is LGHNA and CDR2 is YSLEER. V lost 4 bases, J lost 2 bases, and 10 bases stayed unmatched. Here the CDR3 DNA reads TGCGCCAGCAGCCCCAGCGCTGGGGACAGGGGAAACTATGGCTACACCTTC. Residues: CASSPSAGDRGNYGYTF.

This clone was recorded a few times. CDR3: CASSVGLAGAEQYF. CDR3 sequence (DNA): TGTGCCAGCAGCGTGGGACTAGCGGGAGCCGAGCAGTACTTC. This rearrangement joins TRBV9 to TRBJ2-7; 14 nucleotides agree with TRBD2. The germline CDR1 and CDR2 sequences are SGDLS and YYNGEE. V lost 2 bases, J lost 6 bases, and 1 base stayed unmatched. The CDR3 loop spans 14 amino acids.

This chain connects TRBV5-1 to TRBJ1-2, with D possibly TRBD1 on 6 matching bases. CDR3 length: 15 residues. CDR1 SGHRS and CDR2 YFSETQ come from the germline V gene. V was shortened by 0 bases and J by 4 bases, with 13 bases between the two germline ends. The CDR3 reads CASSLAITGIYGYTF. As DNA, the CDR3 is TGCGCCAGCAGCTTGGCTATCACAGGGATCTATGGCTACACCTTC.

CDR3 amino acids: CASSMMVGARDTQYF. The CDR3 DNA reads as TGTGCCAGTAGTATGATGGTGGGGGCAAGAGATACGCAGTATTTT. This rearrangement joins TRBV19 to TRBJ2-3, with D possibly being TRBD1 (6 bases). There are 15 residues in the CDR3. The V end was cut by 3 bases, the J end by 5 bases, with 15 bases between. The germline CDR1 and CDR2 sequences are LNHDA and SQIVND (reference sequence). Together with reference TRBV19 and TRBJ2-3, the CDR3 gives the full variable domain: DGGITQSPKYLFRKEGQNVTLSCEQNLNHDAMYWYRQDPGQGLRLIYYSQIVNDFQKGDIAEGYSVSREKKESFPLTVTSAQKNPTAFYLCASSMMVGARDTQYFGPGTRLTVL.

This chain joins TRBV28 and TRBJ2-3, with D perhaps TRBD1 (6 bases). Germline CDR1 MDHEN, CDR2 SYDVKM. Trimming took off 5 bases at V and 7 bases at J, with 22 bases between the two ends. CDR3 length: 16 amino acids. CDR3: CASSTGQRDIIYTQYF. As DNA, the CDR3 is TGTGCCAGCAGTACCGGACAGAGAGATATTATTTATACGCAGTATTTT.

As regards this clone: One end of the junction varies from germline; a read error may be responsible. V usage is TRBV7-9 and J usage is TRBJ1-4; tentatively, D is TRBD1 (6 bases). Germline lookup yields CDR1 SEHNR and CDR2 FQNEAQ (reference sequence). This CDR3 is 16 amino acids long. CDR3 protein: CSSSLSRTATNEKLFF. The CDR3 DNA sequence: TGTTCCAGCAGCTTATCTCGGACAGCAACTAATGAAAAACTGTTTTTT.

The chain joins TRBV7-9 to TRBJ2-1; 8 bases match TRBD1. The CDR3 length is 19 residues. Germline V CDR1 and CDR2: SEHNR, FQNEAQ (reference sequence). J gave up 3 bases and V 5 bases, and 18 bases lay outside the gene matches. The CDR3 nucleotides read TGTGCCAGCAGCCCCCCAACGTGGGAGCAGGGGGCGAACTACAATGAGCAGTTCTTC. Translation: CASSPPTWEQGANYNEQFF.

The chain has TRBV7-3 and TRBJ2-3, with 11 bases identical to TRBD2. This CDR3 spans 12 amino acids. Trimming cost V 6 bases and J 12 bases; bases outside gene matches: 5. CDR1 is SGHTA and CDR2 is FQGTGA in the germline V gene. The CDR3 bases are TGTGCCAGCAGTCTTAGCGGGGGGGCCCAGTATTTT. This encodes CASSLSGGAQYF.

The chain couples TRBV10-3 to TRBJ2-3; 8 positions agree with TRBD2. V shed 6 bases and J 1 base; nucleotides not matched to a gene: 9. The CDR3 sequence is 16 residues long. CDR1 and CDR2 (germline): ENHRY, SYGVKD. As DNA, the CDR3 is TGTGCCATCAGCCTCACTAGCGGTCCTGGCACAGATACGCAGTATTTT. The encoded protein is CAISLTSGPGTDTQYF.

V usage is TRBV6-4 and J usage is TRBJ2-3; a possible D gene is TRBD1 (6 bases). Deletions cut 6 bases from V and 4 bases from J, with 26 bases between. Germline V gene lookup returns CDR1 MRHNA and CDR2 SNTAGT. This CDR3 comprises 18 residues. The CDR3 loop is CASSPSGQYGGSADTQYF. The DNA of the CDR3 is TGTGCCAGCAGCCCCTCTGGACAGTATGGGGGCAGCGCAGATACGCAGTATTTT.

The chain carries TRBV6-1 and TRBJ2-7, with 7 positions matching TRBD1. This CDR3 has 13 residues. The V segment lost 7 bases and the J segment 2 bases; nucleotides outside the gene matches: 5. Germline loops: CDR1 MNHNS, CDR2 SASEGT. The CDR3 DNA follows: TGTGCCAGCACCAAGACAGGGACCTACGAGCAGTACTTC. Translating gives CASTKTGTYEQYF.

This clone was detected only a few times. This chain connects TRBV9 to TRBJ1-6, with 7 bases matching TRBD1. Germline V gene data show CDR1 as SGDLS and CDR2 as YYNGEE. The CDR3 extends over 14 amino acids. The V and J ends lost 5 bases and 9 bases, in that order; junction bases with no gene match: 8. The CDR3 DNA sequence: TGTGCCAGCAGAGAGGGGGCAATGGGTTCACCCCTCCACTTT. As protein: CASREGAMGSPLHF.

Only a few counts were recorded for this clone. The J gene is TRBJ1-5, the V gene TRBV6-6, with 8 bases identical to TRBD1. This CDR3 is built from 15 residues. V lost 4 bases to trimming and J lost 1 base; unmatched junction nucleotides: 3. CDR1 is MNHNY, CDR2 SVGAGI, per germline (reference sequence). The CDR3 loop is CASSSDRASNQPQHF. In nucleotides, the CDR3 is TGTGCCAGCAGTTCGGACAGGGCGAGCAATCAGCCCCAGCATTTT.

The CDR3 protein is CASSAQGGNQPQHF. CDR3 nucleotides: TGTGCCAGCAGTGCTCAGGGGGGCAATCAGCCCCAGCATTTT. The chain carries TRBV2 and TRBJ1-5; 7 bases line up with TRBD1. V was clipped by 4 bases and J by 2 bases; unmatched bases: 2. This CDR3 spans 14 amino acids. In germline, CDR1 is SNHLY, CDR2 FYNNEI. Combining the CDR3 with reference TRBV2 and TRBJ1-5 gives the whole variable domain EPEVTQTPSHQVTQMGQEVILRCVPISNHLYFYWYRQILGQKVEFLVSFYNNEISEKSEIFDDQFSVERPDGSNFTLKIRSTKLEDSAMYFCASSAQGGNQPQHFGDGTRLSIL.

J is TRBJ2-2 and V is TRBV6-5; possibly TRBD1 for D (6 bases). CDR3 length: 15 residues. The ends were cut back, 6 bases at V and 0 bases at J, with 11 bases in the middle. Germline V lookup: CDR1 MNHEY, CDR2 SVGAGI. CDR3 protein: CASSRDTANTGELFF. Written as DNA, the CDR3 is TGTGCCAGCAGCCGGGACACTGCGAACACCGGGGAGCTGTTTTTT.

This clone was found a few times. The chain combines TRBV6-1 with TRBJ1-1; D uncertain. The CDR3 totals 15 residues. CDR1 is MNHNS and CDR2 is SASEGT in the germline V gene. Trimming took off 3 bases at V and 1 base at J, with 12 bases between the two ends. The CDR3 here is CASSEDFPRNTEAFF. In DNA form, the CDR3 reads TGTGCCAGCAGTGAGGACTTTCCCAGGAACACTGAAGCTTTCTTT.